This TCR beta chain was retrieved from a study of shared clonotypes between healthy human individuals. Regarding the study as a whole: Researchers sampled only blood; tissue repertoires likely differ. The genetic and exposure-history diversity represented was limited by few donors.

The assay was carried out at the deep level. Sequencing used immunoSEQ multiplex PCR; TCRdb keeps in-frame clones, though not all of them. Among some 500,000 clones, 75% to 80% were seen once, and the ten largest hold around 12%. A word on this clone: What it binds is unknown.

Some 90 million PBMCs supplied genomic DNA for unsorted samples. V was shortened by 6 bases and J by 1 base, with 16 bases between the two germline ends. CDR3 length: 15 residues. Germline V gene lookup returns CDR1 SGDLS and CDR2 YYNGEE. This receptor was identified in a woman aged 40 to 50 in good health. Some clones in this sample may be carry-over from other donors' samples. The chain is built from TRBV9 and TRBJ2-5, with D possibly TRBD1 on 6 matching bases. Material for sequencing was PBMCs. CDR3 loop: CASTATGSSQETQYF. Here the CDR3 DNA reads TGTGCCAGCACGGCCACAGGGTCGTCCCAAGAGACCCAGTACTTC.